This paragraph reports one T cell receptor beta chain. Which antigen it targets is not known. Per-nucleotide qualities are absent, and no much larger clonotype sits a single base away. This sample was included in a study of monozygotic twins with cystic fibrosis (dated by TCRdb to the early 2020s). Looking at the study overall: Around 2.8 micrograms of fragmented DNA went through approximately 16 PCR cycles to produce barcoded libraries. The cohort included ten female and six male twin pairs, mostly children and adolescents, aged about 2.0 to 40 years with a median of 9.1 years. Data for three of the twin pairs had already been reported earlier in a different context. Twins were ranked among over a thousand cohort participants for weight-for-height and FEVPerc (FEV1 disease centile) on the day of blood sampling. To gauge how much genetics shapes V and J gene usage, the researchers compared TCR beta repertoires both within and across 16 monozygotic twin pairs who have cystic fibrosis.

Following the manufacturer's instructions, the researchers used the immunoSEQ immune profiling system to amplify TCR beta CDR3 regions via multiplex PCR. An Illumina NextSeq system was used to carry out the sequencing. Under the source paper's analysis protocol: The immunoSEQ Analyzer platform handled processing of the sequence data, and clonality was calculated by taking the square root of Simpson's index of productive rearrangements. Similarity in V and J usage was measured by Jensen-Shannon distance, and OLGA was used to compute CDR3 generation probabilities. The immuneACCESS database (August 2020) and VDJdb (December 2020) were searched for shared CDR3 sequences. In TCRdb, the immuneACCESS table is reduced to in-frame sequences with V and J assigned. These tables do not hold every clone; where another copy was compared, an unresolved V gene accounts for under half, and the others remain unexplained. Clone size and V and J calls were adopted from that table, with D and trimming inferred from the DNA. The sample profile shows roughly 15,000 clones; roughly 91% of them were found once. 9% to 9.5% of the sample is taken by the ten largest.

Overall study results and their limits: Sharing of nucleotide-identical clonotypes was significantly greater within monozygotic CF twin pairs than between unrelated CF individuals (P = 0.000026, Mann-Whitney). Simpson clonality was generally low (median 0.0095), which suggests a naive-dominated repertoire, and clonality was higher in the most severely affected patients. In 13 of 16 pairs, V gene usage most closely resembled the co-twin's, and the same held for J usage in 8 of 16 pairs, a pattern suggesting genetic constraints. No association turned up between shared CDR3 numbers and age, concordance or disease severity, and the cohort was small.

From a lookup of the germline V gene, CDR1 and CDR2 are SGHDT and YYEEEE. There are 12 amino acids in the CDR3, from cysteine to phenylalanine inclusive. Only the CDR3 portion is preserved as DNA: 36 bases, with reading frame beginning at the first base. V lost 4 bases and J lost 3 bases; the stretch between them is 8 bases long. The twin pairs came from the European Cystic Fibrosis Twin and Sibling Study Cohort, which recruited patients from over a hundred CF clinics across 14 European countries. Zygosity and CFTR genotype were confirmed in-house, and zygosity was tested by multiplex PCR of nine short tandem repeat loci. Peripheral blood was sampled from each twin, and clinical parameters were recorded on the day of blood sampling. Phenol/chloroform extraction was used to isolate genomic DNA from peripheral blood cells, and the DNA was then kept in TE buffer at 4 degrees C.

Material: blood. This TCR was recovered from a girl aged 2 to 10 with cystic fibrosis. Recombination linked TRBV5-6 to TRBJ2-7; too little of a D gene remains to name it. The base sequence is TGTGCCAGCAGCCAAGATGTCTACGAGCAGTACTTC. This codes for CASSQDVYEQYF.